The 3 T cell receptor beta chains below were found in one sample sequenced in a study of T cell responses to AZD1222 COVID-19 vaccine (TCRdb year 2021). Library creation used the immunoSEQ multiplex PCR assay. TCRdb carries this immuneACCESS record with in-frame sequences only. Its versions omit some clonotypes, under half of them owing to an unresolved V gene in the studies checked, with the rest unexplained. The sample profile shows over 90,000 clones; 85% to 90% of them were found once. The ten largest clones represent less than 6% of the sample. Reading the label with the study, this specimen's time point is: baseline before first vaccination. This specimen was peripheral blood, taken on day 0 of AZD1222 vaccination. The receptor set was obtained from an adult in good health.

The chain joins TRBV6-2 or TRBV6-3 to TRBJ2-7, with 8 positions matching TRBD2. The CDR3 has 12 residues. Germline CDR1 MNHEY, CDR2 SVGEGT. The V and J ends lost 5 bases and 6 bases, in that order; junction bases with no gene match: 3. The CDR3 sequence is CASSGAGVEQYF. The CDR3 DNA follows: TGTGCCAGCAGTGGAGCGGGGGTCGAGCAGTACTTC.

This chain joins TRBV28 and TRBJ1-1; tentatively, D is TRBD1 (6 bases). V was cut by 2 bases and J by 5 bases, with 24 bases left in between. The CDR3 runs 18 residues. Per the germline V gene, CDR1 is MDHEN and CDR2 is SYDVKM. The CDR3 region is CASSLRPFGGLIGTEAFF. CDR3 bases: TGTGCCAGCAGTTTACGCCCCTTCGGGGGCTTAATTGGAACTGAAGCTTTCTTT.

The chain recombines TRBV2 with TRBJ1-5; D is perhaps TRBD1 (5 bases). Germline assignment: CDR1 SNHLY and CDR2 FYNNEI. The CDR3 has 12 residues. V was shortened by 6 bases and J by 5 bases, with 8 bases between the two germline ends. The CDR3 nucleotides are TGTGCCAGCAGAGGGGTTGATCAGCCCCAGCATTTT. This sequence encodes CASRGVDQPQHF.